The rows below give T cell receptor beta chains drawn from one sample of a study of breast tumors, draining lymph nodes, adjacent tissues. TCRdb reprocessed the multiplex PCR reads via MiXCR and lists one record per CDR3 protein. The sample consists of approximately 63,000 distinct CDR3 sequences, approximately 57% of them appearing once. Sample: breast tumor tissue. All receptors derive from a female donor with breast cancer. Some clones in this sample may be carry-over from other donors' samples. The CDR3 runs from the conserved cysteine through the conserved F or W.

CDR3 protein | J gene | V gene
CASSLTSGVGTDTQYF | TRBJ2-3 | TRBV7-9
CAGSYGRGGEKLLF | TRBJ1-4 | TRBV6-1
CASGSGKRSSYEQYF | TRBJ2-7 | TRBV11-2
CASSPGLAGVGTDTQYF | TRBJ2-3 | TRBV7-9
CASSGLAGGEQETQYF | TRBJ2-5 | TRBV2
CASSLGDATNEKLFF | TRBJ1-4 | TRBV28
CASGDSSGGTGELFF | TRBJ2-2 | TRBV6-4
CASSPGQGKDIQYF | TRBJ2-4 | TRBV6-5
CAWSVGYEQYF | TRBJ2-7 | TRBV30
CSARPLAGGRYEQYF | TRBJ2-7 | TRBV20-1
CAWSKTSGYEQYF | TRBJ2-7 | TRBV30
CASSTGQGAYGYTF | TRBJ1-2 | TRBV5-6
CSVAGRGSSYNEQFF | TRBJ2-1 | TRBV29-1